The T cell receptor (beta chain) under discussion was sequenced for a study of T cell clonotyping in hematopoietic cell transplantation. This clone has just one count. Its antigen is undetermined. Produced via immunoSEQ multiplex PCR; TCRdb's table is partial and in-frame only. The sample yields approximately 10,000 clones, 89% seen once. Findings and limits, study-wide: Pathologically expanded recipient clonotypes increased progressively from day 30 to day 180 as diversity fell. Few recipient clonotypes overlapped donors; over 95% were de novo at given depth. Graft donor and pretransplant recipient Inverse Simpson Index values predicted broader posttransplant TCR diversity.

V lost 7 bases and J lost 6, with 18 bases in between. This CDR3 contains 14 residues. Germline V lookup: CDR1 MNHEY, CDR2 SVGAGI. The receptor was derived from a human donor who either received an allogeneic hematopoietic cell transplant for a myeloid malignancy or was a related donor (not recorded which). Some clones in this sample may be carry-over from other donors' samples. The material sequenced was peripheral blood mononuclear cells. V and J are TRBV6-5 and TRBJ1-1, with D possibly being TRBD1 (5 bases). The CDR3 loop is CASTSQGKLSEAFF. The CDR3 DNA is TGTGCCAGCACCTCTCAGGGCAAACTCTCTGAAGCTTTCTTT.